Below are 21 T cell receptor beta chains sequenced from a single sample in a study of blood T cell repertoires in COVID-19. Measured with immunoSEQ multiplex PCR; TCRdb has only the in-frame clones, and not every one. The sample yields about 66,000 clones, about nine tenths seen once. The sample comprised peripheral blood. These receptors all come from a man in his sixties with acute or convalescent COVID-19.

The rearrangement uses TRBV6-1 and TRBJ1-1; unclear D gene. V lost 0 bases and J lost 7, with 6 bases in between. This CDR3 spans 12 amino acids. CDR1 and CDR2 from the germline V gene are MNHNS and SASEGT. The CDR3 bases are TGTGCCAGCAGTGAAGCGCCGCGTGAAGCTTTCTTT. Encoded protein: CASSEAPREAFF.

The chain uses TRBV5-6 and TRBJ1-2, with unresolved D. V lost 1 base and J lost 2, with 6 bases in between. Germline lookup yields CDR1 SGHDT and CDR2 YYEEEE. This CDR3 region has 13 residues. Here the CDR3 DNA reads TGTGCCAGCAGCTTGTCGAGGAACTATGGCTACACCTTC. This codes for CASSLSRNYGYTF.

This sequence joins TRBV18 and TRBJ1-1; D perhaps matches TRBD1 (5 bases). From germline, CDR1 is KGHSH and CDR2 LQKENI. Trimming cost V 4 bases and J 0 bases, with 9 bases left between them. CDR3 length: 14 residues. CDR3 amino acids: CASSQQGLNTEAFF. CDR3 in DNA: TGTGCCAGCTCACAGCAGGGTTTGAACACTGAAGCTTTCTTT.

This chain connects TRBV4-1 to TRBJ2-1; 13 nucleotides line up with TRBD2. The CDR3 is made up of 15 amino acids. The V segment lost 4 bases and the J segment 9 bases; nucleotides outside the gene matches: 6. Germline CDR1 and CDR2: MGHRA and YSYEKL. The CDR3 loop is CASSLLAGGESEQFF. The CDR3 nucleotides are TGCGCCAGCAGCCTACTAGCGGGGGGGGAAAGTGAGCAGTTCTTC.

V gene TRBV7-8 combines with J gene TRBJ2-7; D not certain. Germline V gives CDR1 SGHVS, CDR2 FQNEAQ. Trimming took off 5 bases at V and 4 bases at J, with 9 bases between the two ends. This CDR3 contains 12 residues. The CDR3 region has the DNA TGTGCCAGCAGCCCCCAAGCGTACGAGCAGTACTTC. As protein: CASSPQAYEQYF.

The V gene is TRBV5-8, the J gene TRBJ2-1, with 9 bases that match TRBD1. Germline V CDR1 and CDR2: SGHTS, YDEGEE. CDR3 size: 16 residues. The V gene end was trimmed by 7 bases and the J gene end by 8 bases; junction bases not matched to a gene: 16. CDR3 sequence reads: CASAPGRDRVLDEQFF. CDR3 DNA sequence: TGTGCCAGCGCCCCCGGCCGGGACAGGGTTTTGGATGAGCAGTTCTTC. Filled out from reference TRBV5-8 and TRBJ2-1, the complete variable domain reads EAGVTQSPTHLIKTRGQQATLRCSPISGHTSVYWYQQALGLGLQFLLWYDEGEERNRGNFPPRFSGRQFPNYSSELNVNALELEDSALYLCASAPGRDRVLDEQFFGPGTRLTVL.

This chain uses TRBV3-1 (or the pseudogene TRBV3-2) with TRBJ2-3, with TRBD2 identical over 13 bases. Germline trimming cut 0 bases from V and 7 bases from J; bases unmatched to any gene: 4. This CDR3 is built from 16 residues. Germline CDR1 and CDR2: LGHDT and YNNKEL (reference sequence). Here the CDR3 reads CASSQDRLAGGNTQYF. In DNA, the CDR3 is TGTGCCAGCAGCCAAGACAGACTAGCGGGGGGAAATACGCAGTATTTT.

The CDR3 nucleotides are TGTGCCAGCAGTGGTTCCGCGGTAGCCAAAAACATTCAGTACTTC. It is translated as CASSGSAVAKNIQYF. The chain joins TRBV6-4 to TRBJ2-4; D remains unclear. Trimming removed 4 bases from V and 0 bases from J, with 10 bases in between. Germline V gene data show CDR1 as MRHNA and CDR2 as SNTAGT. This CDR3 comprises 15 residues.

This sequence joins TRBV5-1 and TRBJ2-1; D gene unclear. V gave up 2 bases and J gave up 3 bases, with 12 bases separating them. This CDR3 has 15 residues. In germline, CDR1 is SGHRS, CDR2 YFSETQ. The CDR3 region has the DNA TGCGCCAGCAGCTTAGAGATACAGCTCTACAATGAGCAGTTCTTC. Translation gives CASSLEIQLYNEQFF. The full variable domain, its missing parts supplied by reference TRBV5-1 and TRBJ2-1, is KAGVTQTPRYLIKTRGQQVTLSCSPISGHRSVSWYQQTPGQGLQFLFEYFSETQRNKGNFPGRFSGRQFSNSRSEMNVSTLELGDSALYLCASSLEIQLYNEQFFGPGTRLTVL.

V is TRBV6-6 and J is TRBJ1-1; D unresolved. The germline V gene encodes CDR1 MNHNY and CDR2 SVGAGI (reference sequence). With 1 base removed from V and 5 bases from J, the gap between germline ends came to 11 bases. The CDR3 is 14 residues long. The CDR3 loop reads CASSYYPGSTEAFF. CDR3 nucleotides: TGTGCCAGCAGTTACTATCCGGGGAGTACTGAAGCTTTCTTT.

The chain uses TRBV5-6 and TRBJ1-1; TRBD1 aligns across 8 bases. CDR3 size: 17 residues. V trimming: 1 base; J trimming: 0 bases; junction bases outside the gene matches: 8. Germline lookup yields CDR1 SGHDT and CDR2 YYEEEE. The CDR3, as DNA: TGTGCCAGCAGCTTGAATCGGGCAGGGGGCGTGAACACTGAAGCTTTCTTT. Residues: CASSLNRAGGVNTEAFF.

The chain employs TRBV27 and TRBJ2-2; the D gene is possibly TRBD1 (5 bases). Germline CDR1 reads MNHEY; CDR2 reads SMNVEV (reference sequence). V was trimmed by 2 bases and J by 2 bases, leaving 15 bases between them. The CDR3 has 17 residues. The CDR3 loop is CASSLIPRTPNTGELFF. The DNA of the CDR3 is TGTGCCAGCAGTTTAATACCCCGGACACCTAACACCGGGGAGCTGTTTTTT.

The rearrangement uses TRBV28 and TRBJ1-5, with D tentatively TRBD1 (6 bases). Germline V gene sequence: CDR1 MDHEN, CDR2 SYDVKM. V shed 3 bases and J shed 0 bases, with 18 bases lying between them. The CDR3 consists of 18 residues. The DNA for the CDR3 is TGTGCCAGCAGTTTGGGCGGGGGGCGACCTTATAGCAATCAGCCCCAGCATTTT. This gives the protein CASSLGGGRPYSNQPQHF.

The genes are TRBV7-2 and TRBJ2-7; maybe TRBD2 (5 bases). The CDR3 has 17 residues. Germline V gene sequence: CDR1 SGHTA, CDR2 FQGNSA. The V and J ends lost 5 bases and 0 bases respectively, with 20 bases between them. CDR3 coding DNA: TGTGCCAGCAGCCACGGCGGCGGGTTCTACAGCTCCTACGAGCAGTACTTC. It yields the protein CASSHGGGFYSSYEQYF.

The gene calls are TRBV18 and TRBJ2-5; 7 nucleotides line up with TRBD1. There are 13 residues in the CDR3. CDR1 is KGHSH and CDR2 is LQKENI in the germline V gene. Losses at the gene ends were 4 bases for V and 5 bases for J; bases not matched to a gene: 4. The chain's CDR3 is CASSLGQAETQYF. In DNA, the CDR3 is TGTGCCAGCTCACTAGGACAGGCGGAGACCCAGTACTTC.

This clone was seen once. The J gene is TRBJ1-6, the V gene TRBV19; the match to TRBD1 covers 7 bases. Germline CDR1 LNHDA, CDR2 SQIVND (reference sequence). V shed 6 bases, J shed 6 bases, and the junction held 8 bases outside the gene matches. The CDR3 covers 15 residues. CDR3 amino acids: CASRLQGLGNSPLHF. Here the CDR3 DNA reads TGTGCCAGTAGACTACAGGGGCTAGGTAATTCACCCCTCCACTTT.

The chain's CDR3 is CASRQGFNQPQHF. The CDR3 region has the DNA TGTGCCAGCCGACAGGGATTCAATCAGCCCCAGCATTTT. The chain is built from TRBV6-5 and TRBJ1-5; 7 positions agree with TRBD1. V gave up 8 bases and J gave up 3 bases; unmatched junction bases: 4. The CDR3 loop spans 13 amino acids. Germline V CDR1 and CDR2: MNHEY, SVGAGI.

The chain uses TRBV7-9 and TRBJ1-1, with TRBD1 matching over 9 bases. The V segment lost 5 bases and the J segment 11 bases; nucleotides outside the gene matches: 6. This CDR3 comprises 12 residues. Germline lookup yields CDR1 SEHNR and CDR2 FQNEAQ (reference sequence). The CDR3 spells CASSLGDRVAFF. As DNA, the CDR3 is TGTGCCAGCAGCCTGGGGGACAGGGTGGCTTTCTTT.

This chain joins TRBV7-9 and TRBJ2-2; no clear D gene. This CDR3 spans 14 amino acids. Germline lookup yields CDR1 SEHNR and CDR2 FQNEAQ (reference sequence). Trimming pared 5 bases from V and 4 bases from J, leaving 11 bases between. The CDR3 nucleotides are TGTGCCAGCAGCCTAGACACATTCACCGGGGAGCTGTTTTTT. Translated: CASSLDTFTGELFF.

V usage is TRBV9 and J usage is TRBJ1-3, with D perhaps matching TRBD1 (5 bases). V shed 4 bases and J shed 2 bases, with 13 bases lying between them. CDR1 and CDR2 (germline): SGDLS, YYNGEE. The CDR3 sequence is 15 residues long. The CDR3 DNA is TGTGCCAGCAGCTCTAGGGGAATAACTGGAAACACCATATATTTT. It specifies CASSSRGITGNTIYF. The variable domain in full, with the rest retrieved from reference TRBV9 and TRBJ1-3, is DSGVTQTPKHLITATGQRVTLRCSPRSGDLSVYWYQQSLDQGLQFLIQYYNGEERAKGNILERFSAQQFPDLHSELNLSSLELGDSALYFCASSSRGITGNTIYFGEGSWLTVV.

V is TRBV5-1 and J is TRBJ2-7, with 9 bases that match TRBD1. J lost 2 bases, V lost 7 bases, and 4 bases had no gene match. This CDR3 spans 13 amino acids. Germline CDR1 is SGHRS and CDR2 is YFSETQ. CDR3 region: CASGYRGPYEQYF. CDR3 bases: TGCGCCAGCGGCTACAGGGGGCCCTACGAGCAGTACTTC. Looking up the rest from reference TRBV5-1 and TRBJ2-7 gives the full variable domain: KAGVTQTPRYLIKTRGQQVTLSCSPISGHRSVSWYQQTPGQGLQFLFEYFSETQRNKGNFPGRFSGRQFSNSRSEMNVSTLELGDSALYLCASGYRGPYEQYFGPGTRLTVT.